This T cell receptor (beta chain) was found in a study of blood T cell repertoires in COVID-19. Study context: Whether acute or convalescent, the COVID-19 samples came from the United States, Italy and Spain. In each case, the material was cDNA or gDNA derived from T cells, B-cell-depleted T cells, or PBMCs.

The CDR3 has 13 residues. Trimming took off 1 base at V and 3 bases at J, with 5 bases between the two ends. The germline gives CDR1 SGHRS, CDR2 YFSETQ. Original data processing: Amplification of reference gene primers provided the estimated nucleated cell counts. Clones were read by immunoSEQ multiplex PCR, and TCRdb kept only the in-frame ones, dropping some. V and J calls and clone size are those listed in that table; D and trimming were worked out from the DNA. Here the sample spans roughly 81,000 clones, about four fifths being singletons. The rearrangement links TRBV5-1 to TRBJ2-1, with unresolved D. This sequence was found in a woman in her seventies with acute or convalescent COVID-19. The sequencing sample was made of peripheral blood. The DNA for the CDR3 is TGCGCCAGCAGCTTGCCTATCTACAATGAGCAGTTCTTC. It is translated as CASSLPIYNEQFF. Filled out from reference TRBV5-1 and TRBJ2-1, the complete variable domain reads KAGVTQTPRYLIKTRGQQVTLSCSPISGHRSVSWYQQTPGQGLQFLFEYFSETQRNKGNFPGRFSGRQFSNSRSEMNVSTLELGDSALYLCASSLPIYNEQFFGPGTRLTVL.